A selection of T cell receptor beta chains follows, all from one sample in a study of blood T cells in healthy people across ages. TCRdb analysed the 5' RACE reads with MiXCR anew, one entry per CDR3 protein. The sample yields roughly 1.9 million distinct CDR3 sequences, approximately 39% seen once. Input material: blood. These TCRs come from a human donor in good health. The CDR3 runs from the conserved cysteine through the conserved F or W. D genes are given only for firm matches. Size tells how often a clone was seen (once, few, many) or the class of an expanded clone, and some rows leave it out.

v_gene: TRBV20-1
abundance: NA
d_gene: NA
j_gene: TRBJ1-5
CDR3aa: CSASLGTPRDQPQHF
CDR3nt: TGCAGTGCTAGTCTGGGCACTCCGAGGGATCAGCCCCAGCATTTT

v_gene: TRBV3-1
abundance: few
d_gene: TRBD1
j_gene: TRBJ2-1
CDR3aa: CASTRTGNEQFF
CDR3nt: TGTGCCAGCACACGGACAGGGAATGAGCAGTTCTTC

v_gene: TRBV12-3/TRBV12-4
abundance: NA
d_gene: NA
j_gene: TRBJ2-2
CDR3aa: CASSLMGPANTGELFF
CDR3nt: TGTGCCAGCAGTTTAATGGGGCCGGCGAACACCGGGGAGCTGTTTTTT

v_gene: TRBV4-3
abundance: many
d_gene: NA
j_gene: TRBJ2-1
CDR3aa: CASSQELAAIQKEQFF
CDR3nt: TGCGCCAGCAGCCAAGAACTAGCTGCGATACAGAAAGAGCAGTTCTTC

v_gene: TRBV29-1
abundance: NA
d_gene: NA
j_gene: TRBJ2-7
CDR3aa: CSVEMRIYNEQYF
CDR3nt: TGCAGCGTCGAAATGAGGATCTACAATGAGCAGTACTTC

v_gene: TRBV5-1
abundance: few
d_gene: NA
j_gene: TRBJ1-2
CDR3aa: CASSATPDSAFYGYTF
CDR3nt: TGCGCCAGCAGCGCCACCCCCGACAGCGCCTTCTATGGCTACACCTTC

v_gene: TRBV12-3/TRBV12-4
abundance: NA
d_gene: NA
j_gene: TRBJ1-2
CDR3aa: CASTGGGNGYTF
CDR3nt: TGTGCCAGCACCGGGGGGGGAAATGGCTACACCTTC

v_gene: TRBV29-1
abundance: many
d_gene: NA
j_gene: TRBJ2-1
CDR3aa: CSFGTPGVGQFF
CDR3nt: TGCAGCTTCGGGACTCCCGGGGTCGGGCAGTTCTTC

v_gene: TRBV7-8
abundance: NA
d_gene: NA
j_gene: TRBJ1-1
CDR3aa: CASSLAPPQGGDTEAFF
CDR3nt: TGTGCCAGCAGCTTAGCTCCCCCTCAGGGAGGGGACACTGAAGCTTTCTTT

v_gene: TRBV29-1
abundance: few
d_gene: NA
j_gene: TRBJ2-5
CDR3aa: CSVNGQSEFRTQYF
CDR3nt: TGCAGCGTTAACGGACAGAGTGAATTCCGGACCCAGTACTTC

v_gene: TRBV7-2
abundance: NA
d_gene: TRBD1
j_gene: TRBJ2-3
CDR3aa: CASSLVARGWDTQYF
CDR3nt: TGTGCCAGCAGCTTAGTGGCCAGGGGGTGGGATACGCAGTATTTT

v_gene: TRBV13
abundance: NA
d_gene: TRBD2
j_gene: TRBJ2-1
CDR3aa: CASSSLAGGDHNEQFF
CDR3nt: TGTGCCAGCAGCTCTTTAGCGGGGGGTGACCACAATGAGCAGTTCTTC

v_gene: TRBV5-1
abundance: few
d_gene: NA
j_gene: TRBJ2-3
CDR3aa: CASSGTTSTDTQYF
CDR3nt: TGCGCCAGCAGCGGTACGACTAGCACAGATACGCAGTATTTT

v_gene: TRBV11-2
abundance: NA
d_gene: NA
j_gene: TRBJ2-1
CDR3aa: CAGSLALNNEQFF
CDR3nt: TGTGCCGGCAGCTTAGCTCTGAACAATGAGCAGTTCTTC

v_gene: TRBV20-1
abundance: NA
d_gene: NA
j_gene: TRBJ2-3
CDR3aa: CSARQELASTDTQYF
CDR3nt: TGCAGTGCCCGACAGGAACTAGCTAGCACAGATACGCAGTATTTT

v_gene: TRBV20-1
abundance: NA
d_gene: TRBD1
j_gene: TRBJ1-2
CDR3aa: CSALQGAVDGYTF
CDR3nt: TGCAGTGCTCTACAGGGGGCGGTGGATGGCTACACCTTC

v_gene: TRBV29-1
abundance: NA
d_gene: NA
j_gene: TRBJ2-7
CDR3aa: CSVSALTESQGEQYF
CDR3nt: TGCAGCGTTAGTGCCTTGACAGAGAGCCAAGGCGAGCAGTACTTC